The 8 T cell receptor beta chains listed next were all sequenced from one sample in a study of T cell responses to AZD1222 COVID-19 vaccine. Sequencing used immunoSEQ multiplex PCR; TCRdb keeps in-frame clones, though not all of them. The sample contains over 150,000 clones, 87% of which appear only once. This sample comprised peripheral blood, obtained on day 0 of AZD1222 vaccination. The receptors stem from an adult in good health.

CDR3 amino acids: CASIRGTGKNYEQYF. CDR3 DNA: TGTGCCAGCATACGGGGGACAGGGAAAAACTACGAGCAGTACTTC. The chain has TRBV6-5 and TRBJ2-7, with 9 bases matching TRBD1. The CDR3 loop spans 15 amino acids. Germline assignment: CDR1 MNHEY and CDR2 SVGAGI. J was trimmed by 3 bases and V by 7 bases; bases with no gene match: 10.

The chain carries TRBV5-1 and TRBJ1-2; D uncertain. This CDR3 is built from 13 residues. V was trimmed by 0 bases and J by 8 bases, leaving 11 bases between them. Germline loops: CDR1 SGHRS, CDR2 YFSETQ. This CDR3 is CASSLDGVYGYTF. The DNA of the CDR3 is TGCGCCAGCAGCTTGGACGGGGTTTACGGCTACACCTTC.

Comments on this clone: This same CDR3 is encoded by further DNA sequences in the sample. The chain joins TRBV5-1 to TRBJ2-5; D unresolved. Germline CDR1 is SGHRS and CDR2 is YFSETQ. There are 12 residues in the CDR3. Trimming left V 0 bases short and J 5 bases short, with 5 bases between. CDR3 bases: TGCGCCAGCAGCTTGGCCGGTGAGACCCAGTACTTC. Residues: CASSLAGETQYF.

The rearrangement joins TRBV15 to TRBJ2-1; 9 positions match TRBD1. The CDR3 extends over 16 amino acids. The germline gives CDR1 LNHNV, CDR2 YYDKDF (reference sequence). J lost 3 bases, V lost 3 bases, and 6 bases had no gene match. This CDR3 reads CATSRPGQGIYNEQFF. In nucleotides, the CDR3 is TGTGCCACCAGCAGGCCGGGACAGGGTATCTACAATGAGCAGTTCTTC.

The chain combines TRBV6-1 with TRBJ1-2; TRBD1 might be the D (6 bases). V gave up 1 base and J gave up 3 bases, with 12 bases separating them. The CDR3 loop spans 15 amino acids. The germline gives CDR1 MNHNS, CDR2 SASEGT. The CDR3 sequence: CASSEEWAGDYGYTF. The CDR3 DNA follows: TGTGCCAGCAGTGAAGAATGGGCAGGGGACTATGGCTACACCTTC.

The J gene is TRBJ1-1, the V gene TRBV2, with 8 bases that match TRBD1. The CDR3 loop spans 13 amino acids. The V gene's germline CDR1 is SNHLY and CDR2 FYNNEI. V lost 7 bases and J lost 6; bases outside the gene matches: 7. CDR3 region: CASIPDRVSEAFF. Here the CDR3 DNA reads TGTGCCAGCATACCGGACAGGGTGTCTGAAGCTTTCTTT.

The CDR3 sequence: CASSELRYEQYF. CDR3 nucleotides: TGTGCCAGCAGCGAGCTCCGCTACGAGCAGTACTTC. J is TRBJ2-7 and V is TRBV7-2; D is unclear. V dropped 5 bases and J dropped 3 bases, with 8 bases sitting between them. CDR1 and CDR2 (germline): SGHTA, FQGNSA. CDR3 size: 12 residues.

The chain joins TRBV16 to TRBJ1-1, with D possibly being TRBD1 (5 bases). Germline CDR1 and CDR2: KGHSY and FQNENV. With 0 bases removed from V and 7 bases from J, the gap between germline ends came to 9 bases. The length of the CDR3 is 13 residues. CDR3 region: CASSQSHTGEAFF. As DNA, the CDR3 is TGTGCCAGCAGCCAATCCCACACAGGTGAAGCTTTCTTT. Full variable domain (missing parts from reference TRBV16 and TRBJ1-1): GEEVAQTPKHLVRGEGQKAKLYCAPIKGHSYVFWYQQVLKNEFKFLISFQNENVFDETGMPKERFSAKCLPNSPCSLEIQATKLEDSAVYFCASSQSHTGEAFFGQGTRLTVV.